This T cell receptor beta chain was observed in a study of cytomegalovirus exposure and HLA in healthy donors. V lost 4 bases and J lost 0, with 15 bases in between. CDR3 length equals 16 residues. From germline, CDR1 is MNHEY and CDR2 SMNVEV (reference sequence). Study-wide results and caveats: Several of the most significant clusters appeared, in a later analysis, to be linked to common viral pathogens.

On this clone: Its target is unknown.

PCR involved 60 Vbeta and 13 Jbeta primers. Sequenced by immunoSEQ multiplex PCR; TCRdb stores in-frame clones only, minus some. This sample has roughly 140,000 clones, with about 80% found just once. Sequencing was done on a sample of PBMCs. The source is a male donor in good health and CMV-seronegative. The chain has TRBV27 and TRBJ2-5; a weak D match, TRBD1 (6 bases). CDR3 nucleotides: TGTGCCAGCAGTTCCCACAGGGTGGGGTACCAAGAGACCCAGTACTTC. Translation gives CASSSHRVGYQETQYF.